A single sample is the source of the 25 T cell receptor beta chains below, sequenced in a study of shared clonotypes between healthy human individuals. Sequencing was performed with immunoSEQ multiplex PCR; in TCRdb, only in-frame clones are kept and a portion is missing. The profile covers 1.5 million to 2.5 million clones, with about 95% appearing a single time and more than 0.95% taken by the ten largest. Only CD45RO-negative cells positively selected for CCR7 counted as naive CD8 cells, so terminally differentiated effector memory CD45RA+ cells were excluded. The material sequenced was naive CD8+ T cells sorted from blood. The receptors originated from a man aged 18 to 35 in good health.

The chain employs TRBV27 and TRBJ2-2; 7 nucleotides match TRBD2. CDR1 is MNHEY, CDR2 SMNVEV, per germline (reference sequence). J was trimmed by 5 bases and V by 8 bases; bases with no gene match: 8. The CDR3 covers 14 residues. The CDR3 nucleotides read TGTGCCAGCCGCGGACTAGTGGAGACCGGGGAGCTGTTTTTT. Translated, it gives CASRGLVETGELFF.

As to this clone: One end of the junction is discordant with germline, which a read error may explain. The V and J genes are TRBV7-7 and TRBJ2-7, with D perhaps matching TRBD1 (6 bases). CDR3 length: 14 residues. Germline values: CDR1 SSHAT, CDR2 FNYEAQ (reference sequence). The CDR3 nucleotides are TGTGCTAGCAGCTCAACCTTAGGGGGTCGCGAGCAGTACTTC. Translated, it gives CASSSTLGGREQYF.

The V call is TRBV30, the J call TRBJ2-7; 7 bases map to TRBD1. The V and J ends lost 4 bases and 5 bases, in that order; junction bases with no gene match: 14. CDR1 is GTSNPN and CDR2 is SVGIG in the germline V gene (reference sequence). The CDR3 contains 15 residues. CDR3 bases: TGTGCCTGGATTCCTGACAGGGCCTATATGAACGAGCAGTACTTC. Encoded protein: CAWIPDRAYMNEQYF.

The CDR3 loop is CASWSGAQETQYF. The CDR3 nucleotides read TGTGCCAGCTGGAGCGGGGCCCAAGAGACCCAGTACTTC. This chain links TRBV18 with TRBJ2-5, with 7 nucleotides matching TRBD2. CDR1 is KGHSH, CDR2 LQKENI, per germline. V shed 7 bases and J 1 base; nucleotides not matched to a gene: 3. This CDR3 region has 13 residues.

About this clone: The sample holds other DNA sequences that translate to the same CDR3. The chain has TRBV5-6 and TRBJ2-7; D is perhaps TRBD2 (5 bases). The CDR3 runs to 12 residues. Germline values: CDR1 SGHDT, CDR2 YYEEEE. V was clipped by 8 bases and J by 3 bases, with 12 bases between them. CDR3 sequence: CASSHGNYEQYF. CDR3 in DNA: TGTGCCAGTAGTCACGGGAACTACGAGCAGTACTTC. Full variable domain (missing parts from reference TRBV5-6 and TRBJ2-7): DAGVTQSPTHLIKTRGQQVTLRCSPKSGHDTVSWYQQALGQGPQFIFQYYEEEERQRGNFPDRFSGHQFPNYSSELNVNALLLGDSALYLCASSHGNYEQYFGPGTRLTVT.

The table lists this clone with a count of one. V and J are TRBV2 and TRBJ2-7; D remains unclear. The CDR3 length is 13 residues. Germline lookup yields CDR1 SNHLY and CDR2 FYNNEI. The ends were cut back, 6 bases at V and 0 bases at J, with 9 bases in the middle. CDR3 in amino acids: CASRNQSSYEQYF. CDR3 DNA: TGTGCCAGCAGGAACCAAAGCTCCTACGAGCAGTACTTC.

CDR3 DNA sequence: TGTGCCAGCAGTTACGCATTAGGGAGCAATCAGCCCCAGCATTTT. This translates into CASSYALGSNQPQHF. The rearrangement uses TRBV6-5 and TRBJ1-5; no reliable D call. Germline lookup yields CDR1 MNHEY and CDR2 SVGAGI. This CDR3 has 15 amino acids. The ends were cut back, 2 bases at V and 1 base at J, with 9 bases in the middle.

The table lists this clone with a count of one. This sequence joins TRBV10-2 and TRBJ2-3; D may be TRBD1 (6 bases). The CDR3 has 15 amino acids. Germline V gene sequence: CDR1 WSHSY, CDR2 SAAADI. V gave up 8 bases and J gave up 0 bases, with 15 bases separating them. CDR3 amino acids: CASSGVAASTDTQYF. In nucleotides, the CDR3 is TGCGCCAGCTCAGGGGTGGCGGCTAGCACAGATACGCAGTATTTT.

This clone has just one count. The chain has TRBV4-1 and TRBJ1-1; TRBD1 is a possible D gene (5 bases). The CDR3 sequence is 15 residues long. V was clipped by 0 bases and J by 3 bases, with 11 bases between them. Germline CDR1 reads MGHRA; CDR2 reads YSYEKL. CDR3 region: CASSQDWGEDTEAFF. The DNA for the CDR3 is TGCGCCAGCAGCCAAGATTGGGGGGAAGACACTGAAGCTTTCTTT.

The chain carries TRBV5-1 and TRBJ2-5; D uncertain. There are 14 residues in the CDR3. The V gene's germline CDR1 is SGHRS and CDR2 YFSETQ. V was cut by 0 bases and J by 2 bases, with 8 bases left in between. The CDR3 loop is CASSLVWLQETQYF. CDR3 sequence (DNA): TGCGCCAGCAGCTTGGTCTGGCTACAAGAGACCCAGTACTTC.

This clone was seen once. The chain combines TRBV13 with TRBJ2-5; 8 positions agree with TRBD1. The CDR3 covers 16 residues. V lost 2 bases to trimming and J lost 0 bases; unmatched junction nucleotides: 5. Germline CDR1 and CDR2: PRHDT and FYEKMQ (reference sequence). The CDR3 DNA reads as TGTGCCAGCAGCTTAACCCCGGGACAGGACCAAGAGACCCAGTACTTC. Protein product: CASSLTPGQDQETQYF.

V usage is TRBV28 and J usage is TRBJ2-7; TRBD1 matches 8 bases. After removal of 6 bases from V and 3 bases from J, the junction contained 4 bases not matched to a gene. CDR1 MDHEN and CDR2 SYDVKM come from the germline V gene. CDR3 length equals 13 residues. The chain's CDR3 is CASSLDRVYEQYF. CDR3 in DNA: TGTGCCAGCAGCCTGGACAGGGTCTACGAGCAGTACTTC.

J is TRBJ2-7 and V is TRBV4-1; TRBD1 is a possible D gene (6 bases). Germline CDR1 is MGHRA and CDR2 is YSYEKL. This CDR3 spans 15 amino acids. V dropped 1 base and J dropped 3 bases, with 13 bases sitting between them. This CDR3 reads CASSQGVGALYEQYF. CDR3 in DNA: TGCGCCAGCAGCCAAGGGGTGGGGGCCCTCTACGAGCAGTACTTC.

J is TRBJ1-2 and V is TRBV4-1; tentatively, D is TRBD1 (5 bases). The CDR3 spans 15 residues. Germline CDR1 MGHRA, CDR2 YSYEKL. V was pared by 2 bases and J by 2 bases, with 12 bases between. The CDR3 DNA reads as TGCGCCAGCAGCCAAAGGGGAGGTCAGAACTATGGCTACACCTTC. Its translation: CASSQRGGQNYGYTF.

J is TRBJ2-3 and V is TRBV7-2, with a tentative D call TRBD2 (6 bases). The CDR3 length is 15 residues. The V gene's germline CDR1 is SGHTA and CDR2 FQGNSA. V lost 3 bases, J lost 4 bases, and 14 bases lay in between. For the CDR3, the DNA is TGTGCCAGCAGCTTGGCCGGGAGTGGCTCAGATACGCAGTATTTT. Amino acid sequence: CASSLAGSGSDTQYF.

The V and J genes are TRBV4-3 and TRBJ1-2; D possibly corresponds to TRBD1 (6 bases). Germline CDR1 LGHNA, CDR2 YSLEER. The CDR3 extends over 17 amino acids. Between the trimmed V and J ends, which lost 0 bases and 4 bases, there was a span of 18 bases. In nucleotides, the CDR3 is TGCGCCAGCAGCCAAGAGATTTTGCCAGGGGAGGGCTATGGCTACACCTTC. Residues: CASSQEILPGEGYGYTF.

The chain uses TRBV4-2 and TRBJ2-3, with 11 bases fitting TRBD2. This CDR3 is 20 amino acids long. The germline CDR1 and CDR2 sequences are LGHNA and YNFKEQ. V lost 0 bases and J lost 2; bases outside the gene matches: 13. In DNA form, the CDR3 reads TGTGCCAGCAGCCAAGATCCCCCTAGCGGGGGGCTTAAGGACACAGATACGCAGTATTTT. Protein: CASSQDPPSGGLKDTDTQYF.

As to this clone: This same CDR3 is encoded by further DNA sequences in the sample. V is TRBV10-3 and J is TRBJ2-7; TRBD1 is a possible D gene (5 bases). CDR1 ENHRY and CDR2 SYGVKD come from the germline V gene. The length of the CDR3 is 12 residues. Trimming took 0 bases from V and 6 from J, leaving 6 bases between them. The CDR3 nucleotides are TGTGCCATCAGTGAGTCAGGGGCCGAGCAGTACTTC. It yields the protein CAISESGAEQYF.

The genes are TRBV5-1 and TRBJ2-1; 9 bases match TRBD1. Trimming at V came to 6 bases and at J to 4 bases, leaving 11 bases not matched to a gene. Germline CDR1 reads SGHRS; CDR2 reads YFSETQ. The CDR3 is 16 residues long. CDR3 sequence (DNA): TGCGCCAGCAAGAGGGGGGGACAGGGAATTTACAATGAGCAGTTCTTC. It specifies CASKRGGQGIYNEQFF.

The V and J genes are TRBV21-1 and TRBJ1-5. TRBV21-1 is a recognized pseudogene. This CDR3 is built from 16 residues. CDR3 residues: CASIGRYTGEPQPQHF. The CDR3 region has the DNA TGTGCCAGCATCGGAAGGTACACCGGCGAGCCTCAGCCCCAGCATTTT.

J is TRBJ2-5 and V is TRBV4-1; 11 bases are a match to TRBD2. With 6 bases clipped from V and 4 bases from J, the junction kept 7 bases outside the gene matches. In germline, CDR1 is MGHRA, CDR2 YSYEKL. This CDR3 is built from 15 residues. CDR3 protein: CASSPETSGGETQYF. In nucleotides, the CDR3 is TGCGCCAGCAGTCCTGAAACTAGCGGGGGAGAGACCCAGTACTTC.

This rearrangement joins TRBV29-1 to TRBJ2-5; D perhaps matches TRBD2 (6 bases). The length of the CDR3 is 14 residues. CDR1 SQVTM and CDR2 ANQGSEA come from the germline V gene. V was shortened by 4 bases and J by 5 bases, with 17 bases between the two germline ends. The CDR3 protein is CSVVGGATWETQYF. Written as DNA, the CDR3 is TGCAGCGTTGTAGGAGGGGCCACTTGGGAGACCCAGTACTTC. The whole variable domain, remainder taken from reference TRBV29-1 and TRBJ2-5, is SAVISQKPSRDICQRGTSLTIQCQVDSQVTMMFWYRQQPGQSLTLIATANQGSEATYESGFVIDKFPISRPNLTFSTLTVSNMSPEDSSIYLCSVVGGATWETQYFGPGTRLLVL.

About this clone: The same CDR3 arises from other DNA sequences in this sample as well. CDR3 protein: CASSLPGNTEAFF. As DNA, the CDR3 is TGTGCCAGCAGCTTGCCGGGGAACACTGAAGCTTTCTTT. This chain links TRBV7-9 with TRBJ1-1; D call uncertain. CDR3 size: 13 residues. The V end lost 3 bases, the J end lost 1 base, and 6 bases lay between the germline ends. Germline CDR1 SEHNR, CDR2 FQNEAQ (reference sequence).

J is TRBJ2-7 and V is TRBV27; D may correspond to TRBD1 or TRBD2 (5 bases each). Trimming removed 3 bases from V and 10 bases from J, with 16 bases in between. The germline V gene has CDR1 MNHEY and CDR2 SMNVEV (reference sequence). The CDR3 has 13 amino acids. The DNA of the CDR3 is TGTGCCAGCAGTTTTACGTTGGGGGATGGTCAGTACTTC. Its protein product is CASSFTLGDGQYF.

The chain recombines TRBV27 with TRBJ1-4; 9 bases fit TRBD1. Germline CDR1 and CDR2: MNHEY and SMNVEV (reference sequence). The CDR3 sequence is 15 residues long. Germline trimming cut 3 bases from V and 6 bases from J; bases unmatched to any gene: 5. The CDR3 reads CASSFGGQGDEKLFF. DNA for the CDR3: TGTGCCAGCAGTTTCGGGGGACAGGGCGATGAAAAACTGTTTTTT. The whole variable domain, filled in from reference TRBV27 and TRBJ1-4, reads EAQVTQNPRYLITVTGKKLTVTCSQNMNHEYMSWYRQDPGLGLRQIYYSMNVEVTDKGDVPEGYKVSRKEKRNFPLILESPSPNQTSLYFCASSFGGQGDEKLFFGSGTQLSVL.